The rows below give T cell receptor beta chains drawn from one sample of a study of post-analysis software for immune sequencing data. TCRdb analysed the PCR reads with MiXCR anew, one entry per CDR3 protein. The sample includes fewer than 900,000 distinct CDR3 sequences, roughly 46% of them seen just once. The sequencing input was blood. Every receptor here comes from a girl aged 10 to 17 with multiple sclerosis. CDR3s include the opening cysteine and the closing phenylalanine or tryptophan. A D gene is named only where the DNA matches it firmly. The listing skips clone size in some rows; elsewhere it reads once, few, many or a size class.

j_call: TRBJ1-2; clone_size: .; cdr3_length: 16; v_call: TRBV12-3/TRBV12-4; d_call: TRBD1; cdr3_aa: CASSPKVGTGVYGYTF; cdr3_nt: TGTGCCAGCAGTCCCAAGGTTGGGACAGGGGTATATGGCTACACCTTC
j_call: TRBJ2-2; clone_size: .; cdr3_length: 15; v_call: TRBV24-1; d_call: .; cdr3_aa: CATSDSGGEAGELFF; cdr3_nt: TGTGCCACCAGTGATTCTGGGGGAGAGGCGGGGGAGCTGTTTTTT
j_call: TRBJ2-3; clone_size: many; cdr3_length: 17; v_call: TRBV12-3/TRBV12-4; d_call: TRBD2; cdr3_aa: CASSHQPGLAGTDTQYF; cdr3_nt: TGTGCCAGCAGCCATCAACCGGGACTAGCGGGCACAGATACGCAGTATTTT
j_call: TRBJ2-3; clone_size: .; cdr3_length: 16; v_call: TRBV27; d_call: TRBD1; cdr3_aa: CASSLRGTGGVDTQYF; cdr3_nt: TGTGCCAGCAGTTTACGGGGGACAGGGGGCGTAGATACGCAGTATTTT
j_call: TRBJ2-7; clone_size: few; cdr3_length: 12; v_call: TRBV29-1; d_call: .; cdr3_aa: CSVSRSSYEQYF; cdr3_nt: TGCAGCGTTAGCAGGTCCTCCTACGAGCAGTACTTC
j_call: TRBJ2-5; clone_size: .; cdr3_length: 14; v_call: TRBV20-1; d_call: TRBD2; cdr3_aa: CSARLAKVQETQYF; cdr3_nt: TGCAGTGCTCGACTAGCAAAGGTACAAGAGACCCAGTACTTC
j_call: TRBJ2-1; clone_size: .; cdr3_length: 13; v_call: TRBV25-1; d_call: .; cdr3_aa: CASARLVTDEQFF; cdr3_nt: TGTGCCAGCGCCAGACTAGTTACCGATGAGCAGTTCTTC
j_call: TRBJ2-3; clone_size: .; cdr3_length: 15; v_call: TRBV12-3/TRBV12-4; d_call: .; cdr3_aa: CASSFPGWGEDTQYF; cdr3_nt: TGTGCCAGCAGTTTCCCCGGTTGGGGGGAGGATACGCAGTATTTT
j_call: TRBJ2-1; clone_size: once; cdr3_length: 17; v_call: TRBV2; d_call: TRBD2; cdr3_aa: CASSGYSGLAGDNEQFF; cdr3_nt: TGTGCCAGCAGTGGCTACTCGGGACTAGCGGGAGACAATGAGCAGTTCTTC
j_call: TRBJ2-7; clone_size: .; cdr3_length: 13; v_call: TRBV10-3; d_call: TRBD1; cdr3_aa: CAIPGTGGNEQYF; cdr3_nt: TGTGCCATCCCCGGGACAGGGGGGAACGAGCAGTACTTC
j_call: TRBJ1-6; clone_size: few; cdr3_length: 15; v_call: TRBV7-9; d_call: TRBD1; cdr3_aa: CASSSPTGVVSPLHF; cdr3_nt: TGTGCCAGCAGCTCACCCACAGGGGTCGTATCACCCCTCCACTTT
j_call: TRBJ2-3; clone_size: .; cdr3_length: 16; v_call: TRBV12-3/TRBV12-4; d_call: .; cdr3_aa: CASSLDPAGRADTQYF; cdr3_nt: TGTGCCAGCAGTTTAGACCCTGCAGGGAGAGCAGATACGCAGTATTTT
j_call: TRBJ1-2; clone_size: .; cdr3_length: 14; v_call: TRBV20-1; d_call: .; cdr3_aa: CSASLPDINYGYTF; cdr3_nt: TGCAGTGCTAGTCTTCCGGACATAAACTATGGCTACACCTTC
j_call: TRBJ2-5; clone_size: few; cdr3_length: 14; v_call: TRBV6-2/TRBV6-3; d_call: TRBD2; cdr3_aa: CASSDGTSVETQYF; cdr3_nt: TGTGCCAGCAGTGACGGGACTAGCGTAGAGACCCAGTACTTC
j_call: TRBJ2-1; clone_size: .; cdr3_length: 16; v_call: TRBV5-1; d_call: .; cdr3_aa: CASSLAPQRAENEQFF; cdr3_nt: TGCGCCAGCAGCTTGGCCCCTCAGAGGGCGGAGAATGAGCAGTTCTTC
j_call: TRBJ1-2; clone_size: .; cdr3_length: 13; v_call: TRBV20-1; d_call: .; cdr3_aa: CSASGDTIYGYTF; cdr3_nt: TGCAGTGCTAGCGGCGACACGATCTATGGCTACACCTTC
j_call: TRBJ2-7; clone_size: .; cdr3_length: 15; v_call: TRBV12-3/TRBV12-4; d_call: .; cdr3_aa: CASARDKGGFYEQYF; cdr3_nt: TGTGCCAGCGCTCGTGACAAAGGGGGGTTCTACGAGCAGTACTTC
j_call: TRBJ2-5; clone_size: .; cdr3_length: 16; v_call: TRBV9; d_call: TRBD1; cdr3_aa: CASSRGTGATQETQYF; cdr3_nt: TGTGCCAGCAGCCGCGGGACAGGGGCCACCCAAGAGACCCAGTACTTC
j_call: TRBJ2-1; clone_size: .; cdr3_length: 16; v_call: TRBV20-1; d_call: TRBD2; cdr3_aa: CSARLLAAPVGNEQFF; cdr3_nt: TGCAGTGCTAGACTCCTAGCGGCCCCCGTCGGGAATGAGCAGTTCTTC
j_call: TRBJ2-7; clone_size: .; cdr3_length: 15; v_call: TRBV9; d_call: TRBD2; cdr3_aa: CASSGTSGGAYEQYF; cdr3_nt: TGTGCCAGCAGCGGGACTAGCGGAGGGGCCTACGAGCAGTACTTC
j_call: TRBJ2-7; clone_size: .; cdr3_length: 13; v_call: TRBV29-1; d_call: TRBD1; cdr3_aa: CSVEGQGNYEQYF; cdr3_nt: TGCAGCGTTGAAGGACAGGGCAACTACGAGCAGTACTTC
j_call: TRBJ1-1; clone_size: .; cdr3_length: 13; v_call: TRBV5-1; d_call: .; cdr3_aa: CASSLDPTLRTFF; cdr3_nt: TGCGCCAGCAGCTTGGATCCGACGTTGAGGACTTTCTTT
j_call: TRBJ2-4; clone_size: .; cdr3_length: 18; v_call: TRBV5-5; d_call: .; cdr3_aa: CASSSSRDVVSAKNIQYF; cdr3_nt: TGTGCCAGCAGCTCCTCCCGGGACGTCGTTTCAGCCAAAAACATTCAGTACTTC
j_call: TRBJ2-4; clone_size: .; cdr3_length: 11; v_call: TRBV4-2; d_call: .; cdr3_aa: CASSQKNIQYF; cdr3_nt: TGTGCCAGCAGCCAGAAAAACATTCAGTACTTC
j_call: TRBJ1-1; clone_size: .; cdr3_length: 15; v_call: TRBV12-3/TRBV12-4; d_call: .; cdr3_aa: CASSSRGDFSTEAFF; cdr3_nt: TGTGCCAGCAGTTCACGAGGGGACTTCAGCACTGAAGCTTTCTTT
j_call: TRBJ1-4; clone_size: few; cdr3_length: 15; v_call: TRBV6-5; d_call: .; cdr3_aa: CASDGGARANEKLFF; cdr3_nt: TGTGCCAGCGATGGGGGGGCGAGGGCTAATGAAAAACTGTTTTTT
j_call: TRBJ2-1; clone_size: .; cdr3_length: 15; v_call: TRBV20-1; d_call: .; cdr3_aa: CSARSEVHPYNEQFF; cdr3_nt: TGCAGTGCTAGGTCTGAAGTCCACCCGTACAATGAGCAGTTCTTC
j_call: TRBJ2-1; clone_size: .; cdr3_length: 16; v_call: TRBV27; d_call: TRBD2; cdr3_aa: CASSRLAGISYNEQFF; cdr3_nt: TGTGCCAGCAGTCGACTAGCGGGGATATCCTACAATGAGCAGTTCTTC
j_call: TRBJ2-1; clone_size: .; cdr3_length: 13; v_call: TRBV29-1; d_call: .; cdr3_aa: CSVEGGRVNEQFF; cdr3_nt: TGCAGCGTTGAAGGTGGTAGGGTCAATGAGCAGTTCTTC
j_call: TRBJ2-1; clone_size: .; cdr3_length: 17; v_call: TRBV7-2; d_call: TRBD2; cdr3_aa: CASSPVPRGVSYNEQFF; cdr3_nt: TGTGCCAGCAGCCCAGTCCCACGGGGGGTCTCCTACAATGAGCAGTTCTTC
j_call: TRBJ2-1; clone_size: .; cdr3_length: 13; v_call: TRBV7-8; d_call: .; cdr3_aa: CASIPQGTTEQFF; cdr3_nt: TGTGCCAGCATCCCCCAGGGCACGACTGAGCAGTTCTTC
j_call: TRBJ2-5; clone_size: .; cdr3_length: 17; v_call: TRBV4-1; d_call: .; cdr3_aa: CASSQNEGGTFEETQYF; cdr3_nt: TGCGCCAGCAGCCAAAACGAGGGGGGAACGTTTGAAGAGACCCAGTACTTC
j_call: TRBJ1-4; clone_size: .; cdr3_length: 15; v_call: TRBV12-3/TRBV12-4; d_call: TRBD1; cdr3_aa: CASSSGTGGQEKLFF; cdr3_nt: TGTGCCAGCAGTTCCGGGACAGGGGGCCAAGAAAAACTGTTTTTT
j_call: TRBJ2-1; clone_size: .; cdr3_length: 15; v_call: TRBV20-1; d_call: .; cdr3_aa: CSALKGSQANNEQFF; cdr3_nt: TGCAGTGCTTTGAAAGGCTCGCAGGCCAACAATGAGCAGTTCTTC
j_call: TRBJ2-5; clone_size: .; cdr3_length: 15; v_call: TRBV27; d_call: TRBD1; cdr3_aa: CASSVLTGLQETQYF; cdr3_nt: TGTGCCAGCAGTGTGTTGACAGGGCTCCAAGAGACCCAGTACTTC
j_call: TRBJ2-2; clone_size: .; cdr3_length: 15; v_call: TRBV7-2; d_call: .; cdr3_aa: CASSFSPGDTGELFF; cdr3_nt: TGTGCCAGCAGCTTCTCCCCCGGGGACACCGGGGAGCTGTTTTTT
j_call: TRBJ2-4; clone_size: .; cdr3_length: 19; v_call: TRBV6-5; d_call: .; cdr3_aa: CASSYSMRAEKLAKNIQYF; cdr3_nt: TGTGCCAGCAGTTACTCGATGCGGGCTGAGAAACTAGCCAAAAACATTCAGTACTTC
j_call: TRBJ1-1; clone_size: once; cdr3_length: 14; v_call: TRBV12-3/TRBV12-4; d_call: .; cdr3_aa: CASSSGLPGTEAFF; cdr3_nt: TGTGCCAGCAGTTCGGGCCTGCCGGGCACTGAAGCTTTCTTT
j_call: TRBJ2-4; clone_size: .; cdr3_length: 19; v_call: TRBV6-2/TRBV6-3; d_call: TRBD2; cdr3_aa: CASSSSRLADLLAKNIQYF; cdr3_nt: TGTGCCAGCAGTTCCTCCCGACTAGCGGACCTCCTAGCCAAAAACATTCAGTACTTC
j_call: TRBJ2-1; clone_size: .; cdr3_length: 14; v_call: TRBV12-3/TRBV12-4; d_call: .; cdr3_aa: CASSFTQGGNEQFF; cdr3_nt: TGTGCCAGCAGTTTTACCCAAGGGGGGAATGAGCAGTTCTTC